What follows are 3 T cell receptor beta chains derived from one specimen sequenced in a study of CD8+ T cells in alopecia areata. RNA was extracted and reverse transcribed into cDNA as the sequencing template. The data were produced by immunoSEQ multiplex PCR, yet TCRdb's version contains in-frame clones alone and is incomplete. The table has roughly 120,000 clones, less than 45% seen once. Sequenced input: CD4+ T cells sorted from blood. The receptors here all came from a human donor with alopecia areata.

This rearrangement joins TRBV29-1 to TRBJ1-1; D call uncertain. Germline CDR1 reads SQVTM; CDR2 reads ANQGSEA. The length of the CDR3 is 12 residues. V dropped 5 bases and J dropped 1 base, with 8 bases sitting between them. The CDR3 sequence is CSVRFRNTEAFF. CDR3 DNA sequence: TGCAGCGTTCGATTCCGGAACACTGAAGCTTTCTTT.

This clone showed up just once. The gene calls are TRBV25-1 and TRBJ1-2; TRBD1 might be the D (5 bases). Germline assignment: CDR1 MGHDK and CDR2 SYGVNS. V was cut by 5 bases and J by 4 bases, with 14 bases left in between. This CDR3 comprises 14 residues. CDR3 in DNA: TGTGCCAGCAGTCGCCTCGGGGGAGGCTATGGCTACACCTTC. Translating it yields CASSRLGGGYGYTF.

CDR3 DNA sequence: TGTGCCTGGAAAGGACAGGCGGCGGGCCCCCAGCATTTT. Translating gives CAWKGQAAGPQHF. This chain joins TRBV30 and TRBJ1-5; 7 nucleotides match TRBD1. V dropped 4 bases and J dropped 10; count of bases not matched to a gene: 10. The germline gives CDR1 GTSNPN, CDR2 SVGIG (reference sequence). This CDR3 has 13 residues.